This record looks at one T cell receptor (beta chain) sequence and its context. The antigen remains unidentified. The method was immunoSEQ multiplex PCR; TCRdb's version includes in-frame clones alone and lacks a portion of them. The sample lists 30,000 to 35,000 clones, 60% to 85% seen once, with about 29% in the top ten. This sample was taken from a study of STAT3 mutations in large granular lymphocyte leukemia. Findings and limits, study-wide: In T-cell large granular lymphocyte leukemia, about half of patients showed multiple immunodominant subclonotypes.

The J segment lost 4 bases and the V segment lost 5 bases, leaving 10 bases of the junction unmatched. Germline V gene lookup returns CDR1 SGHNT and CDR2 YYREEE (reference sequence). This CDR3 spans 15 amino acids. The sequence was collected from a woman between 45 and 65 years old with T-cell large granular lymphocyte leukemia. Some clones in this sample may be carry-over from other donors' samples. Sequences were obtained from peripheral blood mononuclear cells. The rearrangement joins TRBV5-4 to TRBJ1-2; 8 positions match TRBD1. The CDR3 here is CASRAWQGAGYGYTF. In DNA form, the CDR3 reads TGTGCCAGCAGAGCTTGGCAGGGGGCGGGCTATGGCTACACCTTC.